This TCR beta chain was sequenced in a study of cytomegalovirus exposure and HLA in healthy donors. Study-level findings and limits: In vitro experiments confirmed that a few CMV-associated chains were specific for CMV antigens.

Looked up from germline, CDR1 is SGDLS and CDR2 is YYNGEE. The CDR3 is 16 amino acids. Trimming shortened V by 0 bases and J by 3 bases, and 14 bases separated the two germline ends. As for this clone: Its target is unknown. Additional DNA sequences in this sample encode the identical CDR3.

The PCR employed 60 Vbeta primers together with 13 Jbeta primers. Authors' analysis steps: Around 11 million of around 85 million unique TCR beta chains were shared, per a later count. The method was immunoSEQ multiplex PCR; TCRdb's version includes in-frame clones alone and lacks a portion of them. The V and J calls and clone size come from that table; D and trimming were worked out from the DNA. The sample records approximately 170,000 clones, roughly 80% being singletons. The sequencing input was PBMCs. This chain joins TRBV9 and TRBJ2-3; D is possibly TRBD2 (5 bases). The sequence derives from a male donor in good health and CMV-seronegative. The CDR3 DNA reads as TGTGCCAGCAGCGTAGCTGGAGGAGGCGGTACAGATACGCAGTATTTT. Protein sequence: CASSVAGGGGTDTQYF.